Each of the 28 T cell receptor beta chains below was sequenced from the same sample in a study of human T cells and chemical hapten exposure. TCRdb called the RACE reads again in MiXCR, with one record for every CDR3 protein. Of about 98,000 distinct CDR3 sequences in the sample, about 10% were seen once. Time point: pre-sensitization, week 0. Treatment in this sample: therapeutic diphenylcyclopropenone sensitization with weekly scalp DPC. Sequenced here: whole blood, sampled in connection with sensitization to the hapten diphenylcyclopropenone (DPC). These receptors originate from a woman aged 55-69 years with alopecia areata. Some clones in this sample may be carry-over from other donors' samples.

The J gene is TRBJ2-7, the V gene TRBV9; 9 bases align to TRBD2. Germline values: CDR1 SGDLS, CDR2 YYNGEE. V gave up 0 bases and J gave up 4 bases; unmatched junction bases: 5. This CDR3 comprises 15 residues. In nucleotides, the CDR3 is TGTGCCAGCAGCGTAGAAGGACTAGCGACATACGAGCAGTACTTC. It yields the protein CASSVEGLATYEQYF.

A few counts support this clonotype. The V and J genes are TRBV20-1 and TRBJ2-3, with D perhaps matching TRBD2 (5 bases). Trimming stripped 0 bases from V and 2 bases from J, with 15 bases between. The CDR3 is 16 amino acids. Germline CDR1 is DFQATT and CDR2 is SNEGSKA (reference sequence). CDR3 DNA: TGCAGTGCTAGAGAGAGGGTGGCCAAGACCACAGATACGCAGTATTTT. Translating gives CSARERVAKTTDTQYF.

This clonotype was observed many times. CDR3: CSASKSGLNTEAFF. The CDR3 DNA reads as TGCAGTGCTAGTAAATCAGGGTTGAACACTGAAGCTTTCTTT. The chain is built from TRBV20-1 and TRBJ1-1, with D perhaps TRBD1 (5 bases). With 3 bases removed from V and 0 bases from J, the gap between germline ends came to 11 bases. CDR1 is DFQATT, CDR2 SNEGSKA, per germline (reference sequence). The CDR3 loop spans 14 amino acids.

This clonotype has a handful of counts. V and J are TRBV19 and TRBJ2-2; D unresolved. The CDR3 sequence is 15 residues long. CDR1 is LNHDA and CDR2 is SQIVND in the germline V gene (reference sequence). Trimming left V 0 bases short and J 2 bases short, with 7 bases between. The DNA of the CDR3 is TGTGCCAGTAGTATAGATGCAGTCAACACCGGGGAGCTGTTTTTT. Encoded protein: CASSIDAVNTGELFF.

In this sample, this clonotype turned up many times. V and J are TRBV7-6 and TRBJ1-4; D is unresolved. CDR1 and CDR2 from the germline V gene are SGHVS and FNYEAQ. Trimming left V 1 base short and J 2 bases short, with 11 bases between. The CDR3 sequence is 16 residues long. The CDR3 DNA reads as TGTGCCAGCAGCTTAGTTGCGAGCCGGACTAATGAAAAACTGTTTTTT. Its protein is CASSLVASRTNEKLFF.

This clonotype was seen many times. The rearrangement uses TRBV3-1 and TRBJ2-6, with D possibly matching TRBD1 (5 bases). The CDR3 is 13 residues long. Germline V gene data show CDR1 as LGHDT and CDR2 as YNNKEL (reference sequence). Trimming stripped 5 bases from V and 8 bases from J, with 10 bases between. CDR3 residues: CASSFTGSNVLTF. In DNA, the CDR3 is TGTGCCAGCAGCTTTACAGGATCCAACGTCCTGACTTTC.

This clonotype was seen at least ten times. The J gene is TRBJ2-7, the V gene TRBV10-3; possibly TRBD1 for D (6 bases). V was trimmed by 4 bases and J by 1 base, leaving 8 bases between them. The length of the CDR3 is 13 residues. Germline CDR1 is ENHRY and CDR2 is SYGVKD. The CDR3, as DNA: TGTGCCATCAGTGGGACAGCGTCCTACGAGCAGTACTTC. Its translation is CAISGTASYEQYF.

This clonotype was seen repeatedly, ten times or more. This chain uses TRBV2 with TRBJ2-7; weak D call: TRBD1 (6 bases). The germline V and J ends were trimmed by 8 bases and 3 bases, with 11 bases remaining between them. The CDR3 runs to 12 residues. Germline loops: CDR1 SNHLY, CDR2 FYNNEI. The CDR3 loop is CASVRGGYEQYF. The DNA for the CDR3 is TGTGCCAGCGTGCGAGGGGGCTACGAGCAGTACTTC.

Only a few counts were recorded for this clonotype. This chain uses TRBV20-1 with TRBJ2-2; 7 bases match TRBD1. The CDR3 runs 15 residues. V lost 0 bases, J lost 2 bases, and 3 bases stayed unmatched. Germline V gene lookup returns CDR1 DFQATT and CDR2 SNEGSKA (reference sequence). DNA for the CDR3: TGCAGTGCTAGAGAGGGACAGCTAAACACCGGGGAGCTGTTTTTT. It is translated as CSAREGQLNTGELFF.

This rearrangement joins TRBV10-1 to TRBJ2-2; 9 positions match TRBD1. Unmatched junction bases numbered 7, after V lost 6 bases and J lost 8 bases. The CDR3 has 14 residues. The germline V gene encodes CDR1 WNHNN and CDR2 SYGVQD (reference sequence). The CDR3 loop reads CASRWDRAAGELFF. Here the CDR3 DNA reads TGCGCCAGCAGATGGGACAGGGCAGCGGGGGAGCTGTTTTTT.

DNA of the CDR3: TGTGCCAGCAGTGTCCGGGACAGGATGAACTATGGCTACACCTTC. Translated, it gives CASSVRDRMNYGYTF. The chain couples TRBV12-3 or TRBV12-4 to TRBJ1-2, with 8 nucleotides matching TRBD1. Unmatched junction bases numbered 7, after V lost 5 bases and J lost 2 bases. This CDR3 has 15 residues.

This clonotype appeared many times. The V gene is TRBV3-1, the J gene TRBJ1-1, with D possibly TRBD1 on 5 matching bases. V lost 3 bases to trimming and J lost 5 bases, with 13 bases between them. The CDR3 totals 14 residues. Germline CDR1 and CDR2: LGHDT and YNNKEL (reference sequence). CDR3 loop: CASSHGQSGTEAFF. The CDR3 DNA follows: TGTGCCAGCAGCCACGGACAAAGTGGGACTGAAGCTTTCTTT.

In this sample, this clonotype turned up a few times. The chain is built from TRBV10-2 and TRBJ2-7; 7 nucleotides agree with TRBD2. Germline trimming cut 6 bases from V and 9 bases from J; bases unmatched to any gene: 8. The CDR3 contains 12 residues. Looked up from germline, CDR1 is WSHSY and CDR2 is SAAADI. CDR3 DNA sequence: TGCGCCAGCAGCCCCGGGGAGGGACGGCAGTACTTC. Protein: CASSPGEGRQYF.

The chain combines TRBV5-1 with TRBJ2-7, with a possible D match to TRBD2 (7 bases). V was trimmed by 4 bases and J by 6 bases, leaving 20 bases between them. CDR1 is SGHRS, CDR2 YFSETQ, per germline. The CDR3 covers 15 residues. CDR3 sequence (DNA): TGCGCCAGCAGCCCGACCGGGGGGCCCCACGGCGAGCAGTACTTC. Protein product: CASSPTGGPHGEQYF.

This clonotype came up many times. The rearrangement links TRBV6-6 to TRBJ1-5; D ambiguous. The CDR3 totals 15 residues. Per the germline V gene, CDR1 is MNHNY and CDR2 is SVGAGI (reference sequence). The germline V and J ends were trimmed by 6 bases and 0 bases, with 12 bases remaining between them. The CDR3: CASRSDGYSNQPQHF. The CDR3 nucleotides are TGTGCCAGCAGATCGGACGGATATAGCAATCAGCCCCAGCATTTT.

Ten or more counts support this clonotype. CDR3 DNA sequence: TGTGCCAGCAGCTTAGCGGGACAGGGCCTATCCTACGAGCAGTACTTC. It encodes CASSLAGQGLSYEQYF. The V gene is TRBV11-2, the J gene TRBJ2-7, with 9 bases that match TRBD1. V was pared by 1 base and J by 1 base, with 5 bases of the junction left unmatched. Germline lookup yields CDR1 SGHAT and CDR2 FQNNGV. CDR3 length: 16 amino acids.

The chain joins TRBV5-1 to TRBJ1-1; no definite D call. CDR3 length equals 15 residues. V shed 1 base and J shed 1 base, with 11 bases lying between them. In germline, CDR1 is SGHRS, CDR2 YFSETQ. CDR3 DNA sequence: TGCGCCAGCAGCTTGAAGGAGAAAGAGAACACTGAAGCTTTCTTT. This codes for CASSLKEKENTEAFF.

This clonotype came up many times. The V and J genes are TRBV6-6 and TRBJ2-1; D not resolved. The V gene lost 6 bases and the J gene lost 6 bases, with 3 bases spanning the gap. The germline V gene encodes CDR1 MNHNY and CDR2 SVGAGI (reference sequence). This CDR3 comprises 10 residues. The CDR3 is CASRGNEQFF. In DNA form, the CDR3 reads TGTGCCAGCAGAGGCAATGAGCAGTTCTTC.

This clonotype was seen many times. This chain uses TRBV10-3 with TRBJ2-2; 10 bases fit TRBD1. J gave up 5 bases and V 4 bases, and 1 base lay outside the gene matches. The germline CDR1 and CDR2 sequences are ENHRY and SYGVKD. The CDR3 contains 14 residues. CDR3 loop: CAISGTGGTGELFF. The DNA for the CDR3 is TGTGCCATCAGTGGGACAGGGGGGACCGGGGAGCTGTTTTTT.

This clonotype was found a few times. The rearrangement joins TRBV3-1 to TRBJ2-7, with TRBD1 matching over 10 bases. V gave up 5 bases and J gave up 3 bases; unmatched junction bases: 10. CDR1 and CDR2 (germline): LGHDT, YNNKEL (reference sequence). The CDR3 consists of 16 residues. The CDR3 bases are TGTGCCAGCAGCGCAACGCCGGGACAGGGGCACTACGAGCAGTACTTC. Translating it yields CASSATPGQGHYEQYF.

This clonotype was picked up a small number of times. The genes are TRBV29-1 and TRBJ1-1; tentative D call: TRBD1 (6 bases). Germline V gives CDR1 SQVTM, CDR2 ANQGSEA. Trimming cost V 5 bases and J 1 base, with 11 bases left between them. This CDR3 contains 13 residues. The CDR3 DNA reads as TGCAGCGTTAGGAGACAGGAGAACACTGAAGCTTTCTTT. It is translated as CSVRRQENTEAFF.

This clonotype was detected only a few times. The chain is built from TRBV9 and TRBJ2-2; 11 nucleotides agree with TRBD1. Germline V gene data show CDR1 as SGDLS and CDR2 as YYNGEE. The CDR3 runs to 18 residues. With 3 bases clipped from V and 0 bases from J, the junction kept 7 bases outside the gene matches. The chain's CDR3 is CASSALRTGGANTGELFF. The CDR3 bases are TGTGCCAGCAGCGCCCTCAGGACAGGGGGCGCGAACACCGGGGAGCTGTTTTTT.

The chain uses TRBV12-3 or TRBV12-4 and TRBJ1-5; D gene ambiguous. The CDR3 runs 12 residues. Trimming left V 5 bases short and J 2 bases short, with 4 bases between. The CDR3 region is CASSRGNQPQHF. The CDR3 nucleotides are TGTGCCAGCAGTCGGGGCAATCAGCCCCAGCATTTT.

This clonotype was observed many times. The gene calls are TRBV7-8 and TRBJ2-2; tentative D call: TRBD1 (6 bases). This CDR3 has 19 amino acids. The ends were cut back, 1 base at V and 0 bases at J, with 18 bases in the middle. Germline CDR1 and CDR2: SGHVS and FQNEAQ. The chain's CDR3 is CASSLGLAFGQPNTGELFF. For the CDR3, the DNA is TGTGCCAGCAGCTTAGGTCTAGCTTTCGGACAGCCGAACACCGGGGAGCTGTTTTTT. The full variable domain, its missing parts supplied by reference TRBV7-8 and TRBJ2-2, is GAGVSQSPRYKVAKRGQDVALRCDPISGHVSLFWYQQALGQGPEFLTYFQNEAQLDKSGLPSDRFFAERPEGSVSTLKIQRTQQEDSAVYLCASSLGLAFGQPNTGELFFGEGSRLTVL.

The chain carries TRBV12-2 and TRBJ2-7; TRBD1 is the table's D call and was not checked against the DNA. TRBV12-2 is classified as a pseudogene. The CDR3 contains 14 residues. The CDR3 bases are TGTGCAAGTCAAGAAGGGGGCACACTTTACGAGCAGTACTTC. Its translation is CASQEGGTLYEQYF.

This clonotype appeared many times. The rearrangement uses TRBV5-4 and TRBJ1-6, with D tentatively TRBD1 (5 bases). V gave up 2 bases and J gave up 5 bases, with 11 bases separating them. The CDR3 is 15 residues long. Germline lookup yields CDR1 SGHNT and CDR2 YYREEE (reference sequence). DNA of the CDR3: TGTGCCAGCAGCTTCGGGCAGGGACATAATTCACCCCTCCACTTT. It encodes CASSFGQGHNSPLHF.

This clonotype appeared many times. The chain is built from TRBV20-1 and TRBJ2-5, with 13 nucleotides matching TRBD2. J gave up 5 bases and V 6 bases, and 6 bases lay outside the gene matches. The CDR3 covers 14 residues. CDR1 and CDR2 (germline): DFQATT, SNEGSKA (reference sequence). This chain's CDR3 is CSASTTSGGETQYF. The CDR3, as DNA: TGCAGTGCCAGCACGACTAGCGGGGGGGAGACCCAGTACTTC.

Ten or more counts support this clonotype. Here the CDR3 reads CASRPSGGSNGDTQYF. Here the CDR3 DNA reads TGTGCCAGCAGGCCTAGCGGGGGCTCGAACGGCGATACGCAGTATTTT. The rearrangement joins TRBV6-2 or TRBV6-3 to TRBJ2-3, with 10 bases aligning to TRBD2. Germline CDR1 is MNHEY and CDR2 is SVGEGT. Trimming removed 6 bases from V and 6 bases from J; junction bases left unmatched: 12. The CDR3 spans 16 residues.